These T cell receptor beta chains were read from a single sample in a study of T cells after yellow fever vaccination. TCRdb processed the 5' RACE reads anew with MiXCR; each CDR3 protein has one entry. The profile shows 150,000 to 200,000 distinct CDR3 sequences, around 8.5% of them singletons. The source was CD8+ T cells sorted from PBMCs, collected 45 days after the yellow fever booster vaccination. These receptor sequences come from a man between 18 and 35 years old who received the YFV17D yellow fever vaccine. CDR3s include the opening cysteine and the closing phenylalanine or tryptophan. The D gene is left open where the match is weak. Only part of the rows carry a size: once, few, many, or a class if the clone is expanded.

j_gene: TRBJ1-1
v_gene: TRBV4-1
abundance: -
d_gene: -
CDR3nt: TGCGCCAGCAGCCAAGACAAAGGGGGGTTGGATGAAGCTTTCTTT
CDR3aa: CASSQDKGGLDEAFF

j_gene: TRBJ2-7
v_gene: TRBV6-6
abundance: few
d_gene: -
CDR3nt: TGTGCCAGCACCTCAGGAGCCTACGAGCAGTACTTC
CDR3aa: CASTSGAYEQYF

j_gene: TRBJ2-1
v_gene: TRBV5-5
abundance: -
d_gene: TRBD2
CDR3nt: TGTGCCAGCAGCTTGTCGGGGGGTTGGAATGAGCAGTTCTTC
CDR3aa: CASSLSGGWNEQFF

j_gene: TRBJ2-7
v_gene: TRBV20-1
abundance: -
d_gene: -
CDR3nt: TGCAGTGCTAGAGATCACAGTGGAGGGACCTACGAGCCGTACTTC
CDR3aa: CSARDHSGGTYEPYF

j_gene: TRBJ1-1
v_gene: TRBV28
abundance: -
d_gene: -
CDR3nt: TGTGCCAGCAGTCCGGAACAGGCCCTGAACACTGAAGCTTTCTTT
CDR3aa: CASSPEQALNTEAFF

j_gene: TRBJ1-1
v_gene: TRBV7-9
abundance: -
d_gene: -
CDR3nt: TGTGCCAGCAGCTTTACCCCTGAAGCTTTCTTT
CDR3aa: CASSFTPEAFF

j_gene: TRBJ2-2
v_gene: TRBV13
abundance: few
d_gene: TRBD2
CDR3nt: TGTGCCAGCGGAACTACTAGCGGGGGGCGAGGCGGGGAGCTGTTTTTT
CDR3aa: CASGTTSGGRGGELFF

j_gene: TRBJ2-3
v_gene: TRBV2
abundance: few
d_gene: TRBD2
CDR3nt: TGTGCCAGCAGTGATCCAGCGGGATTCACAGATACGCAGTATTTT
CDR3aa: CASSDPAGFTDTQYF

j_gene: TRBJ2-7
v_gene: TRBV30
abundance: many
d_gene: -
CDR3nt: TGTGCCTGGAGTGTGTTTTACGAGCAGTACTTC
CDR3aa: CAWSVFYEQYF

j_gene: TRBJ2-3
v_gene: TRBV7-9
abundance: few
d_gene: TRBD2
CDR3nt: TGTGCCAGCAGCCCACGGACTAGCGCTGGCACAGATACGCAGTATTTT
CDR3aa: CASSPRTSAGTDTQYF

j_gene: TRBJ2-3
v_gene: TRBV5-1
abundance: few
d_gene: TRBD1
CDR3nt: TGCGCCAGCACCTTTGGACAGGGGTCTTACACAGATACGCAGTATTTT
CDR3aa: CASTFGQGSYTDTQYF

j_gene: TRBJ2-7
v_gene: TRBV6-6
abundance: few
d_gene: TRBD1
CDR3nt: TGTGCCAGCAGTTATTCGACAGGGTACAACTCCTACGAGCAGTACTTC
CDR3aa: CASSYSTGYNSYEQYF

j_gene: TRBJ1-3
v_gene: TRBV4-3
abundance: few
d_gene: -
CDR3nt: TGCGCCAGCAGCCTTCGGGGGCGCTCATCTGGAAACACCATATATTTT
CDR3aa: CASSLRGRSSGNTIYF

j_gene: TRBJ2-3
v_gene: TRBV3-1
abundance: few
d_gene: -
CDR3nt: TGTGCCAGCACGACTGGGTCTACGCAGTATTTT
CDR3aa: CASTTGSTQYF

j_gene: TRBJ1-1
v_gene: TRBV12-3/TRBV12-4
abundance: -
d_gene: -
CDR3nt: TGTGCCAGCAGGGTCGGACAGAACACTGAAGCTTTCTTT
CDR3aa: CASRVGQNTEAFF

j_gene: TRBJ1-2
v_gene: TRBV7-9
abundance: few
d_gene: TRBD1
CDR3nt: TGTGCCAGCAGCTTAAATATCCAGGGGGCGTATGGCTACACCTTC
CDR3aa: CASSLNIQGAYGYTF

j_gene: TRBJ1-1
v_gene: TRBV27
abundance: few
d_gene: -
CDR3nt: TGTGCCAGCAGAATGACACCACTCAGATTCATGAACACTGAAGCTTTCTTT
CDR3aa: CASRMTPLRFMNTEAFF

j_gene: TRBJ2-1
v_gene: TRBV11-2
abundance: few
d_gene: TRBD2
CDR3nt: TGTGCCAGCAGCGCCCTTTCCGGGGGGTTCTACAATGAGCAGTTCTTC
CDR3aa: CASSALSGGFYNEQFF

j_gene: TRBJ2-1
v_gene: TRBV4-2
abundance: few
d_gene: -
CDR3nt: TGTGCCAGCAGCTCAGACTGGAAAGACAATGAGCAGTTCTTC
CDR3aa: CASSSDWKDNEQFF

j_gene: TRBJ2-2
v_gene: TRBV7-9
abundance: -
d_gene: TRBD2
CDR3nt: TGTGCCAGCAGCTTAAGCAGCGGGGGGCACACCGGGGAGCTGTTTTTT
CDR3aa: CASSLSSGGHTGELFF

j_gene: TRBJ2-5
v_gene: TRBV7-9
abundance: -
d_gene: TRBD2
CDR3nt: TGTGCCAGCAGCCCCCGAGAGCGGGGGCAAGAGACCCAGTACTTC
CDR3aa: CASSPRERGQETQYF

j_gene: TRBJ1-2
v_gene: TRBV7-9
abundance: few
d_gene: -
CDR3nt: TGTGCCAGCAGCTTAGGGTCGGGGGATGGCTACACCTTC
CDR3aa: CASSLGSGDGYTF

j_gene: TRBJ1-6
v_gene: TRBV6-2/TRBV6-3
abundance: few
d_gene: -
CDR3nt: TGTGCCAGCAGCTACCCCCTGTTGAGTTCACCCCTCCACTTT
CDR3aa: CASSYPLLSSPLHF

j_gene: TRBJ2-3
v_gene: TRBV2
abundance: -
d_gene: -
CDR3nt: TGTGCCAGCAGTGTTAAAAGGACAGATCCCCGCACAGATACGCAGTATTTT
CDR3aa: CASSVKRTDPRTDTQYF

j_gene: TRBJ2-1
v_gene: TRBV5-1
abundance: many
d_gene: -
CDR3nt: TGCGCCAGCAGCCCGATCAGGGACAATGAGCAGTTCTTC
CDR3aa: CASSPIRDNEQFF

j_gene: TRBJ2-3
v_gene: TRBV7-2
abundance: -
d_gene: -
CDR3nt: TGTGCCAGCAGCTTATCCGTTCGGGGGGCGACGGATACGCAGTATTTT
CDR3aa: CASSLSVRGATDTQYF

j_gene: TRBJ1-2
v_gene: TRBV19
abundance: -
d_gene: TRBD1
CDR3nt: TGTGCCAGTTACTCGGGACAGGGGCTGGGCTATGGCTACACCTTC
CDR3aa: CASYSGQGLGYGYTF

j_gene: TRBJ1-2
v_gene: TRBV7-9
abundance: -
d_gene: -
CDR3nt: TGTGCCAGCAGCCCCGCCCCGCCGACAGGAGGTAACTATGGCTACACCTTC
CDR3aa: CASSPAPPTGGNYGYTF

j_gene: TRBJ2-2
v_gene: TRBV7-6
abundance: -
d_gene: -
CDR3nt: TGTGCCAGCAGCTCCCCTAGGGTCACCGGGGAGCTGTTTTTT
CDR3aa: CASSSPRVTGELFF

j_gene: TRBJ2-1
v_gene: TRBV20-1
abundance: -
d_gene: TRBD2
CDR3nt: TGCAGTGCTAGAGACAATGCCGGGACTAGCCTCTACAATGAGCAGTTCTTC
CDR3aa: CSARDNAGTSLYNEQFF

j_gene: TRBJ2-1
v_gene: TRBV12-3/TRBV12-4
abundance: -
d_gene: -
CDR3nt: TGTGCCAGCAGTTCTTGGGGGTCGGGCAATGAGCAGTTCTTC
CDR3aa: CASSSWGSGNEQFF

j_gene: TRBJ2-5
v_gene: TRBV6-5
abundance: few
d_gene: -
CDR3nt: TGTGCCAGCACGATTGCGGAGACCCAGTACTTC
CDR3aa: CASTIAETQYF

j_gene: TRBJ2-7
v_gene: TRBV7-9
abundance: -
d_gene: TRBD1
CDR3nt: TGTGCCAGCAGCTCCAGGGACAGGGGGGCCGAGCAGTACTTC
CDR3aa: CASSSRDRGAEQYF

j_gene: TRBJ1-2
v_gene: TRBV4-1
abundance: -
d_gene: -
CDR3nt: TGCGCCAGCAGCCAAGCCCTCCACAGGGATCCTAACTATGGCTACACCTTC
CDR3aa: CASSQALHRDPNYGYTF

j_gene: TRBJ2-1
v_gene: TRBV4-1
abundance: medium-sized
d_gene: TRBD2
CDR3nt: TGCGCCAGCAGCCAAGCGGGGGGCTCCTACAATGAGCAGTTCTTC
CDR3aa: CASSQAGGSYNEQFF

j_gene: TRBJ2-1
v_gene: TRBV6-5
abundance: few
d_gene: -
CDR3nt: TGTGCCAGCAGTTTAGATGCCAATGAGCAGTTCTTC
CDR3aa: CASSLDANEQFF

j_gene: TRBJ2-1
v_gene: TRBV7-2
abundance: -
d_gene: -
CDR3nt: TGTGCCAGCAGCTTGGGCGGGGACCTTCGGGAGCAGTTCTTC
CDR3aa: CASSLGGDLREQFF

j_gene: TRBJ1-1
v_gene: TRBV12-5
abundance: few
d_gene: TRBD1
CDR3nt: TGTGCTAGTGGTTTGGACCAAAACCGGGACAGGGGAGAGGCTGAAGCTTTCTTT
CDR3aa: CASGLDQNRDRGEAEAFF

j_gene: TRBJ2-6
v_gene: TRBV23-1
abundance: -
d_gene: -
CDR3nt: TGCGCCAGCAGTCCTCCAGGGCGGGAATCTGGGGCCAACGTCCTGACTTTC
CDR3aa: CASSPPGRESGANVLTF

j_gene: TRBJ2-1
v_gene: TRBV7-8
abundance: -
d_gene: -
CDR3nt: TGTGCCAGCGAAGACAAGGGACTTACTATCAATGAGCAGTTCTTC
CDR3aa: CASEDKGLTINEQFF

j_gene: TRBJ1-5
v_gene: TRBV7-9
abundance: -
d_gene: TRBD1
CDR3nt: TGTGCCAGCAGCGACAGGGGGCAGCATCAGCCCCAGCATTTT
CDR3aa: CASSDRGQHQPQHF

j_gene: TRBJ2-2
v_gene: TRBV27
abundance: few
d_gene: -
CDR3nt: TGTGCCAGCAGTTATCTGAACACCGGGGAGCTGTTTTTT
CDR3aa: CASSYLNTGELFF

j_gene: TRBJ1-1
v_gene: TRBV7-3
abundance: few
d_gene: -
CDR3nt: TGTGCCACCCCGAGGGCGTCTGAAGCTTTCTTT
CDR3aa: CATPRASEAFF

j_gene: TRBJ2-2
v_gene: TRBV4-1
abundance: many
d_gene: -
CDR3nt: TGCGCCAGCAGCCAAGATCGAGCCACCGGGGAGCTGTTTTTT
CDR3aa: CASSQDRATGELFF

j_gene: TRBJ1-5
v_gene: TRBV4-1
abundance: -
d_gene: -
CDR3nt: TGCGCCAGCAGCCTAACAGGGAGGGGGAATCAGCCCCAGCATTTT
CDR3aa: CASSLTGRGNQPQHF

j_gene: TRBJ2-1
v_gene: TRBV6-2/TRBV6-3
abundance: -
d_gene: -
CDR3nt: TGTGCCAGCAGTTATGTGGGCAATGAGCAGTTCTTC
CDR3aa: CASSYVGNEQFF